This TCR beta chain was recovered during a study of shared clonotypes between healthy human individuals. Broader study findings: Naive CD4 clonotype sharing across a few donors was approximately 5%. Generally, estimated richness proved larger in naive subsets than it did in memory subsets.

The study drew its donors from healthy HIV-negative adults without recent acute infections or vaccinations. The donors were all Caucasian adults (living in Nashville, Tennessee). The CDR3 consists of 11 residues. The ends were cut back, 6 bases at V and 9 bases at J, with 9 bases in the middle. Germline lookup yields CDR1 SGHTA and CDR2 FQGNSA. Comments on this clone: Its antigen is still unknown. The sample has other DNA sequences that encode this CDR3 too.

Assay: immunoSEQ multiplex PCR; the TCRdb copy retains only in-frame clones and omits some. The data hold 2 million to 3 million clones, with 90% to 95% observed a single time. The chain employs TRBV7-2 and TRBJ2-1; the D gene is possibly TRBD2 (5 bases). This clonotype was obtained from a man between 18 and 35 years old in good health. Some clones in this sample may be carry-over from other donors' samples. The sequenced sample was naive CD4+ T cells from PBMCs. The subset was: CD45RA+ positively selected. The CDR3 DNA sequence: TGTGCCAGCAGTCTTGGAGGTGAGCAGTTCTTC. This sequence encodes CASSLGGEQFF.